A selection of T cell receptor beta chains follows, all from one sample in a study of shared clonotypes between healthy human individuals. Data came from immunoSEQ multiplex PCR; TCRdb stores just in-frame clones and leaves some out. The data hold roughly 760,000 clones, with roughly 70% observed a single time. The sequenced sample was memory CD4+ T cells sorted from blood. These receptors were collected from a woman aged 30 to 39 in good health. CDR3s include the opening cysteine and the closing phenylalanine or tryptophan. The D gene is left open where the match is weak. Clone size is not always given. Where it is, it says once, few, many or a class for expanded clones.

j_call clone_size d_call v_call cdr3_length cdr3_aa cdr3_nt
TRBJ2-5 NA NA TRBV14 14 CASSQDRVAETQYF TGTGCCAGCAGCCAAGATAGGGTCGCGGAGACCCAGTACTTC
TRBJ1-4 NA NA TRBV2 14 CASSDSGIFEKLFF TGTGCCAGCAGTGATTCTGGGATCTTTGAAAAACTGTTTTTT
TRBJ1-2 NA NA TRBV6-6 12 CASSYATGVYTF TGTGCCAGCAGTTACGCGACAGGCGTCTACACCTTC
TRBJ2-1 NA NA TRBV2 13 CASSEGLLNEQFF TGTGCCAGCAGTGAGGGACTGCTCAATGAGCAGTTCTTC
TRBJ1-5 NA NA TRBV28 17 CASNELGGYARNQPQHF TGTGCCAGCAACGAATTGGGGGGTTACGCCCGAAATCAGCCCCAGCATTTT
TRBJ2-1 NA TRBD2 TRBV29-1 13 CSSSGRGDNEQFF TGCAGCTCCAGCGGGAGGGGGGACAATGAGCAGTTCTTC
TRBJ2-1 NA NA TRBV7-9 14 CASSFREPGNEQFF TGTGCCAGCAGCTTTCGGGAGCCGGGCAATGAGCAGTTCTTC
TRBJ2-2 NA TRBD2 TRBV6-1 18 CASSDRGGSGIGTGELFF TGTGCCAGCAGTGATCGGGGCGGGAGCGGGATTGGTACCGGGGAGCTGTTTTTT
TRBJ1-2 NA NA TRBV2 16 CASSEAVGDDNYGYTF TGTGCCAGCAGTGAAGCGGTGGGCGACGATAACTATGGCTACACCTTC
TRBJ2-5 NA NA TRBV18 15 CASSPLDDRGETQYF TGTGCCAGCTCACCACTGGACGACCGGGGGGAGACCCAGTACTTC
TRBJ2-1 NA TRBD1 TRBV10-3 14 CAISEGTVYNEQFF TGTGCCATCAGTGAGGGGACAGTGTACAATGAGCAGTTCTTC
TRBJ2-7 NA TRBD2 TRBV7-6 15 CASSLGTSGIYEQYF TGTGCCAGCAGCTTAGGCACTAGCGGGATCTACGAGCAGTACTTC
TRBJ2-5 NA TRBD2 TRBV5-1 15 CASSLAQAGQETQYF TGCGCCAGCAGCTTGGCTCAAGCGGGGCAAGAGACCCAGTACTTC
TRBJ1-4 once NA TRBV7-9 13 CASSLGLYEKLFF TGTGCCAGCAGCTTAGGGCTTTATGAAAAACTGTTTTTT
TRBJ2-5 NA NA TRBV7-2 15 CASRASGWPQETQYF TGTGCCAGCAGGGCATCAGGGTGGCCCCAAGAGACCCAGTACTTC
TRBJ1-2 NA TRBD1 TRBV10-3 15 CAIRTTGGQYYGYTF TGTGCCATCAGAACCACAGGGGGGCAGTACTATGGCTACACCTTC
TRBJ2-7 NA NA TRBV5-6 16 CASSLMGPVSYYEQYF TGTGCCAGCAGCTTGATGGGGCCAGTTAGTTACTACGAGCAGTACTTC
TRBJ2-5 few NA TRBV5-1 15 CASSSIGESTETQYF TGCGCCAGCAGCAGTATCGGGGAGAGCACGGAGACCCAGTACTTC
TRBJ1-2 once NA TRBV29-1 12 CSVEGFHRGYTF TGCAGCGTTGAAGGCTTCCACCGGGGCTACACCTTC
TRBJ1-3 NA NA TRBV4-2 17 CASSQQTGVNFENTIYF TGTGCCAGCAGCCAGCAGACAGGAGTCAATTTTGAAAACACCATATATTTT
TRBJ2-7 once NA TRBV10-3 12 CAISERGYEQYF TGTGCCATCAGTGAGAGGGGATACGAGCAGTACTTC
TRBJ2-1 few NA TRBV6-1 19 CASSESWPPGTSTYNEQFF TGTGCCAGCAGTGAAAGTTGGCCCCCGGGGACGTCTACCTACAATGAGCAGTTCTTC
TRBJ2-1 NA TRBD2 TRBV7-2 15 CASSPVALAANEQFF TGTGCCAGCAGCCCTGTAGCACTAGCGGCCAATGAGCAGTTCTTC
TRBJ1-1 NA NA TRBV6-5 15 CASSRNRGGNTEAFF TGTGCCAGCAGTAGAAATCGGGGTGGGAACACTGAAGCTTTCTTT
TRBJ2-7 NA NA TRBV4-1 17 CASSRDSTGRDMYEQYF TGCGCCAGCAGCCGCGATTCCACAGGGAGGGATATGTACGAGCAGTACTTC
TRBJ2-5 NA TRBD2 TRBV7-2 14 CASSLGSGRETQYF TGTGCCAGCAGCTTAGGGAGCGGGAGAGAGACCCAGTACTTC
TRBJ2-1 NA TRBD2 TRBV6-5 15 CASSLAGATYNEQFF TGTGCCAGCAGTCTAGCGGGAGCAACCTACAATGAGCAGTTCTTC
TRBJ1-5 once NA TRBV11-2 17 CASSSGTVNVGNQPQHF TGTGCCAGCAGCTCAGGGACGGTAAACGTTGGCAATCAGCCCCAGCATTTT
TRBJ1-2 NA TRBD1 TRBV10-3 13 CAISDGQGYGYTF TGTGCCATCAGTGACGGACAGGGGTATGGCTACACCTTC
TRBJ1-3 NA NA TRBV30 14 CAWDKGGAGNTIYF TGTGCCTGGGATAAGGGAGGCGCTGGAAACACCATATATTTT
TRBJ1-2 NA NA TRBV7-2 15 CASSLVSEPAYGYTF TGTGCCAGCAGCTTAGTATCGGAACCCGCCTATGGCTACACCTTC
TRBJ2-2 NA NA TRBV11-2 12 CASSLSDGELFF TGTGCCAGCAGCTTATCGGACGGGGAGCTGTTTTTT
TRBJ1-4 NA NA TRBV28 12 CASNGALEKLFF TGTGCCAGCAATGGAGCGCTTGAAAAACTGTTTTTT
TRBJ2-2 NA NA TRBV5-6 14 CASSYEAFTGELFF TGTGCCAGCAGCTATGAGGCCTTCACCGGGGAGCTGTTTTTT
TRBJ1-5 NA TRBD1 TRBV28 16 CASSFSRGTGSEPQHF TGTGCCAGCAGTTTTTCCCGAGGGACAGGCAGTGAGCCCCAGCATTTT
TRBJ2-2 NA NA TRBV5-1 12 CASSLLGGELFF TGCGCCAGCAGCTTGCTTGGCGGGGAGCTGTTTTTT
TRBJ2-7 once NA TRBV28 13 CASSSTRIYEQYF TGTGCCAGCAGTTCGACACGGATCTACGAGCAGTACTTC
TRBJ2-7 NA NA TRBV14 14 CASSPSYRSYEQYF TGTGCCAGCAGCCCCAGCTATCGCTCCTACGAGCAGTACTTC
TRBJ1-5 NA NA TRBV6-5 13 CASSYEPVRPQHF TGTGCCAGCAGTTACGAACCGGTTCGGCCCCAGCATTTT
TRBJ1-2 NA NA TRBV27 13 CASSPRNPPGYTF TGTGCCAGCAGTCCTCGGAACCCCCCGGGCTACACCTTC
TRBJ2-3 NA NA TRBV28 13 CASRTPGADTQYF TGTGCCAGCCGCACCCCCGGCGCGGATACGCAGTATTTT
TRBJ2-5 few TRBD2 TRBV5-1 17 CASSLAGSSGGEETQYF TGCGCCAGCAGCTTGGCCGGGTCTAGCGGAGGGGAAGAGACCCAGTACTTC